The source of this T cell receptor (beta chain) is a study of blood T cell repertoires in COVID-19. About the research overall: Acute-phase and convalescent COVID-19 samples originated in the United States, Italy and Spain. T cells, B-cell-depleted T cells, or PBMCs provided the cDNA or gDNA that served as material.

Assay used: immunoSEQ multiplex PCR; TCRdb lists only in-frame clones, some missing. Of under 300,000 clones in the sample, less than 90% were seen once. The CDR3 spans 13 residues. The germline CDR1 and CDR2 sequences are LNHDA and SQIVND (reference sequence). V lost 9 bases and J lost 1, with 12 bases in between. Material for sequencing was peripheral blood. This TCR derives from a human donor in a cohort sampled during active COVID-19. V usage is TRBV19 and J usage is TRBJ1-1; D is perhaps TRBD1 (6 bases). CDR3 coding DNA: TGTGCCAGCACCCTACAGGGGAACACTGAAGCTTTCTTT. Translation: CASTLQGNTEAFF.